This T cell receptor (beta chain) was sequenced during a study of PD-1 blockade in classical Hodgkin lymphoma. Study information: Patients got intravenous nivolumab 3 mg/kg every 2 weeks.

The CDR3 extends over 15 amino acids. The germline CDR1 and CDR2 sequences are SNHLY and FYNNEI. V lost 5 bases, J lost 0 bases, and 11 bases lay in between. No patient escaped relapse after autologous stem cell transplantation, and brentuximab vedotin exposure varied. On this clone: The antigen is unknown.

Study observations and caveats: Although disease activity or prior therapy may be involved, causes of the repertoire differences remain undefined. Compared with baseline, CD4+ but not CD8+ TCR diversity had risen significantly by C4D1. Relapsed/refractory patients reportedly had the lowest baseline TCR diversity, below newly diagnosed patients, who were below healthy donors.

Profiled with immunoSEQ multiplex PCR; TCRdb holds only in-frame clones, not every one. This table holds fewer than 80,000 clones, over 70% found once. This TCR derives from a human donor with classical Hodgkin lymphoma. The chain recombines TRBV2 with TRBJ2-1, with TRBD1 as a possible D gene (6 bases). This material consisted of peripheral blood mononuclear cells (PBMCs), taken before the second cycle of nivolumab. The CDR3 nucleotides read TGTGCCAGCAGTCCGAGGGGGAACTCCTACAATGAGCAGTTCTTC. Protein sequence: CASSPRGNSYNEQFF.